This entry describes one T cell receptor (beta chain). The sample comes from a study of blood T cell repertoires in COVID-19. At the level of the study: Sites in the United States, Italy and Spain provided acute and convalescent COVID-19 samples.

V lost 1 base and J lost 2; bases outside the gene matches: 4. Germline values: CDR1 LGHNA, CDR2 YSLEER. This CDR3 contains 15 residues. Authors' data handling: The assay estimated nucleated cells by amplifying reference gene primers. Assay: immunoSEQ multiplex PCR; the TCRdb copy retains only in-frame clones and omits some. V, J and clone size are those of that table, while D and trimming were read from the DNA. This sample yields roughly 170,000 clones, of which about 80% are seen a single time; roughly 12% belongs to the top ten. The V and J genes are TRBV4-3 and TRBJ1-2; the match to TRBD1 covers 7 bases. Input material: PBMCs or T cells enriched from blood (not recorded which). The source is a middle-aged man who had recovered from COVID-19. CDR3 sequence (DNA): TGCGCCAGCAGCCAAGGTATAGGGGGCAACTATGGCTACACCTTC. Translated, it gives CASSQGIGGNYGYTF.